These 4 T cell receptor beta chains were all obtained from the same sample, sequenced in a study of early T cells in non-severe SARS-CoV-2 infection. One entry per CDR3 protein, called by TCRdb with MiXCR from the 5' RACE reads. The data contain fewer than 80,000 distinct CDR3 sequences, 3.5% to 6% of them seen just once; the ten biggest clones take up 3.6%. Sequencing used whole blood, obtained at baseline. The receptors here all came from an adult who was a healthcare worker with PCR-confirmed SARS-CoV-2 infection or an uninfected control (not recorded which). The donor label of this sample is uncertain.

The J gene is TRBJ2-3, the V gene TRBV27; no definite D call. Trimming cost V 6 bases and J 1 base, with 8 bases left between them. Germline assignment: CDR1 MNHEY and CDR2 SMNVEV (reference sequence). The CDR3 extends over 13 amino acids. The CDR3 DNA is TGTGCCAGCAGAGTGCTTGGCACAGATACGCAGTATTTT. This gives the protein CASRVLGTDTQYF.

The rearrangement uses TRBV10-3 and TRBJ2-7; 8 positions match TRBD1. From germline, CDR1 is ENHRY and CDR2 SYGVKD. Trimming at V came to 4 bases and at J to 6 bases, leaving 14 bases not matched to a gene. The CDR3 extends over 16 amino acids. The CDR3 sequence: CAISGQGGQATGEQYF. CDR3 DNA: TGTGCCATCAGTGGTCAAGGGGGACAGGCCACAGGCGAGCAGTACTTC.

This clonotype was seen more than once but under ten times. The gene calls are TRBV29-1 and TRBJ1-2, with 8 bases matching TRBD1. The CDR3 sequence is 18 residues long. Germline V gene data show CDR1 as SQVTM and CDR2 as ANQGSEA. Trimming took 6 bases from V and 0 from J; bases not matched to a gene: 18. The CDR3 nucleotides are TGCAGCGTCCTGGAGGGGACAGGTGGTTTCTGGGCTAACTATGGCTACACCTTC. Translating it yields CSVLEGTGGFWANYGYTF.

The rearrangement uses TRBV5-4 and TRBJ1-2, with D maybe TRBD1 (5 bases). Germline CDR1 reads SGHNT; CDR2 reads YYREEE (reference sequence). V gave up 4 bases and J gave up 4 bases, with 14 bases separating them. The CDR3 spans 14 residues. Here the CDR3 reads CASSAGGELYGYTF. The CDR3 DNA follows: TGTGCCAGCAGCGCCGGGGGGGAACTCTATGGCTACACCTTC.